The next 23 T cell receptor beta chains were all read from a single sample in a study of spatial heterogeneity in lung cancer. TCRdb called the 5' RACE reads again in MiXCR, with one record for every CDR3 protein. The table includes over 13,000 distinct CDR3 sequences, about 3.9% detected once. Time point defined: sample taken at primary tumor resection. Sequencing was performed on normal lung tissue next to the tumor, taken at surgery. The receptor source for this set is a male donor with early-stage non-small cell lung cancer.

This clonotype was counted many times. This beta chain is a stray sequence in a library constructed for alpha chains; its clone size is not meaningful. The chain couples TRBV6-2 or TRBV6-3 to TRBJ2-5; 10 bases match TRBD2. The germline gives CDR1 MNHEY, CDR2 SVGEGT. The CDR3 extends over 16 amino acids. J gave up 5 bases and V 0 bases, and 6 bases lay outside the gene matches. The CDR3 sequence is CASSYSSGRARETQYF. The CDR3 DNA follows: TGTGCCAGCAGTTACTCGAGCGGGAGGGCCCGGGAGACCCAGTACTTC.

In this sample, this clonotype turned up many times. This beta chain turned up in a library designed for alpha chains; as an off-target read, its abundance says little. The chain is built from TRBV6-6 and TRBJ1-5, with 10 bases identical to TRBD1. J was trimmed by 2 bases and V by 5 bases; bases with no gene match: 3. CDR1 and CDR2 from the germline V gene are MNHNY and SVGAGI (reference sequence). CDR3 length equals 15 residues. The CDR3 DNA follows: TGTGCCAGCAGTGCCGGGACAGGGGGCAATCAGCCCCAGCATTTT. Its translation: CASSAGTGGNQPQHF.

This clonotype was counted many times. Since it is a stray read in a library aimed at alpha chains, this beta chain has a size that is not meaningful. The chain combines TRBV19 with TRBJ2-1; TRBD1 is a possible D gene (6 bases). Germline CDR1 reads LNHDA; CDR2 reads SQIVND (reference sequence). The CDR3 sequence is 15 residues long. Trimming cost V 4 bases and J 6 bases, with 16 bases left between them. CDR3 nucleotides: TGTGCCAGTAGTAGAAAAACCACAGGGCCCAATGAGCAGTTCTTC. Translation: CASSRKTTGPNEQFF.

This clonotype was recorded at least ten times. This beta chain was picked up by a library intended for alpha chains and is off target, so its count carries little meaning. V usage is TRBV24-1 and J usage is TRBJ2-5; D is tentatively TRBD1 or TRBD2 (5 bases each). This CDR3 comprises 16 residues. The germline V gene has CDR1 KGHDR and CDR2 SFDVKD. The V end was cut by 6 bases, the J end by 0 bases, with 16 bases between. CDR3 region: CATSLRGDVDQETQYF. CDR3 sequence (DNA): TGTGCCACCAGTCTACGAGGGGACGTCGACCAAGAGACCCAGTACTTC.

This clonotype is medium-sized. This beta chain came through as a stray read in a library set up for alpha chains, and its size says little. The chain couples TRBV14 to TRBJ1-2; the match to TRBD1 covers 7 bases. The CDR3 length is 18 residues. Germline V lookup: CDR1 SGHDN, CDR2 FVKESK. The ends lost 0 bases at V and 7 bases at J; junction bases unmatched: 17. The CDR3 is CASSQDPPGGVGEGGYTF. CDR3 sequence (DNA): TGTGCCAGCAGCCAAGACCCCCCAGGGGGAGTGGGAGAAGGTGGCTACACCTTC.

In this sample, this clonotype turned up many times. Found in a library prepared for alpha chains, this beta chain is an off-target read, and its abundance has little meaning. This sequence joins TRBV19 and TRBJ1-3; D not certain. The CDR3 totals 15 residues. Trimming left V 10 bases short and J 0 bases short, with 16 bases between. Germline CDR1 is LNHDA and CDR2 is SQIVND (reference sequence). CDR3 DNA: TGTGCCACTAACCCAGGCCTCAGCTCTGGAAACACCATATATTTT. Its protein is CATNPGLSSGNTIYF.

Relative to its sample, this clonotype is medium-sized (0.01 to 0.1%). Within a library made for alpha chains, this beta chain is off target, and its count is uninformative. The rearrangement links TRBV5-1 to TRBJ2-3; D ambiguous. The germline V gene encodes CDR1 SGHRS and CDR2 YFSETQ. The germline V and J ends were trimmed by 2 bases and 3 bases, with 4 bases remaining between them. CDR3 length equals 12 residues. The CDR3 DNA follows: TGCGCCAGCAGCTTAACGACAGATACGCAGTATTTT. Amino acid sequence: CASSLTTDTQYF.

The sample holds many counts of this clonotype. Within a library made for alpha chains, this beta chain is off target, and its count is uninformative. The J gene is TRBJ2-2, the V gene TRBV20-1; D remains unclear. This CDR3 region has 12 residues. V shed 6 bases and J shed 3 bases, with 8 bases lying between them. Germline V gene sequence: CDR1 DFQATT, CDR2 SNEGSKA (reference sequence). Written as DNA, the CDR3 is TGCAGTGCCCCCAGCGACACCGGGGAGCTGTTTTTT. This gives the protein CSAPSDTGELFF.

This clonotype has ten or more counts. Because this beta chain is a stray read in a library intended to capture alpha chains, its abundance should not be given much weight. The chain uses TRBV28 and TRBJ1-3, with D perhaps matching TRBD1 (6 bases). Germline-derived CDR1 and CDR2 are MDHEN and SYDVKM. This CDR3 contains 15 residues. The V gene lost 3 bases and the J gene lost 2 bases, with 11 bases spanning the gap. Here the CDR3 reads CASSLGGATGNTIYF. CDR3 nucleotides: TGTGCCAGCAGTTTGGGGGGGGCCACTGGAAACACCATATATTTT.

This clonotype was observed at least ten times. The library was prepared for alpha chains; this beta chain is a stray read, so its frequency means little. The chain links TRBV6-5 to TRBJ2-3; the D gene could be TRBD1 or TRBD2 (5 bases each). This CDR3 has 11 residues. With 6 bases removed from V and 4 bases from J, the gap between germline ends came to 5 bases. Germline CDR1 reads MNHEY; CDR2 reads SVGAGI. The CDR3 sequence: CASRGADTQYF. CDR3 nucleotides: TGTGCCAGCAGGGGGGCAGATACGCAGTATTTT.

The sample holds many counts of this clonotype. Since it is a stray read in a library aimed at alpha chains, this beta chain has a size that is not meaningful. The V gene is TRBV4-1, the J gene TRBJ2-5; 14 nucleotides align to TRBD2. CDR1 is MGHRA, CDR2 YSYEKL, per germline. The CDR3 contains 18 residues. Trimming cost V 4 bases and J 5 bases; bases outside gene matches: 12. In DNA, the CDR3 is TGCGCCAGCAGCCTGACTAGCGGGAGGGCCGGGGTAGTGGAGACCCAGTACTTC. Its protein is CASSLTSGRAGVVETQYF.

In this sample, this clonotype turned up many times. This beta chain is a stray read from a library made for alpha chains; its abundance is not meaningful. The V and J genes are TRBV2 and TRBJ2-7, with 7 bases that match TRBD1. Unmatched junction bases numbered 9, after V lost 4 bases and J lost 3 bases. CDR3 length: 15 amino acids. Per the germline V gene, CDR1 is SNHLY and CDR2 is FYNNEI. The CDR3 region has the DNA TGTGCCAGCAGTGCACGCATGGGACAGAGCTACGAGCAGTACTTC. This codes for CASSARMGQSYEQYF. Full variable domain (outside the CDR3, taken from reference TRBV2 and TRBJ2-7): EPEVTQTPSHQVTQMGQEVILRCVPISNHLYFYWYRQILGQKVEFLVSFYNNEISEKSEIFDDQFSVERPDGSNFTLKIRSTKLEDSAMYFCASSARMGQSYEQYFGPGTRLTVT.

This clonotype showed up many times. This beta chain represents an off-target read in a library built for alpha chains; its size is of limited meaning. V and J are TRBV12-3 or TRBV12-4 and TRBJ2-7, with 8 bases aligning to TRBD1. J gave up 1 base and V 5 bases, and 4 bases lay outside the gene matches. The CDR3 has 14 amino acids. The CDR3 spells CASSKGQGSYEQYF. In DNA, the CDR3 is TGTGCCAGCAGTAAAGGACAGGGTTCCTACGAGCAGTACTTC.

There are many counts of this clonotype. The library was built for alpha chains, so this beta chain is an off-target read and its size means little. This CDR3 reads CASSITSEGIQYF. The CDR3 coding sequence is TGTGCCAGCAGCATCACTAGCGAGGGCATTCAGTACTTC. This rearrangement joins TRBV7-9 to TRBJ2-4; 7 bases line up with TRBD2. This CDR3 spans 13 amino acids. V was pared by 5 bases and J by 9 bases, with 7 bases of the junction left unmatched. Germline V gene data show CDR1 as SEHNR and CDR2 as FQNEAQ (reference sequence).

Many counts were recorded for this clonotype. Because this beta chain is a stray read in a library intended to capture alpha chains, its abundance should not be given much weight. The J gene is TRBJ2-2, the V gene TRBV6-6; 11 nucleotides agree with TRBD2. The germline V gene encodes CDR1 MNHNY and CDR2 SVGAGI (reference sequence). V was pared by 2 bases and J by 6 bases, with 5 bases of the junction left unmatched. The CDR3 covers 16 residues. CDR3 nucleotides: TGTGCCAGCAGTTACGTAGCGGGAGGGCCTTCCGGGGAGCTGTTTTTT. Translated: CASSYVAGGPSGELFF.

At least ten counts were recorded for this clonotype. This beta chain came through as a stray read in a library set up for alpha chains, and its size says little. The V call is TRBV7-8, the J call TRBJ2-2; 9 nucleotides agree with TRBD1. Per the germline V gene, CDR1 is SGHVS and CDR2 is FQNEAQ. The CDR3 is 15 residues long. The J segment lost 5 bases and the V segment lost 3 bases, leaving 4 bases of the junction unmatched. Written as DNA, the CDR3 is TGTGCCAGCAGCTTGGGACAGGGAACTACCGGGGAGCTGTTTTTT. Its protein is CASSLGQGTTGELFF.

The sample holds many counts of this clonotype. Because this beta chain is a stray read in a library intended to capture alpha chains, its abundance should not be given much weight. This sequence joins TRBV13 and TRBJ2-1; 8 nucleotides match TRBD2. This CDR3 has 16 amino acids. Germline V gene sequence: CDR1 PRHDT, CDR2 FYEKMQ (reference sequence). Trimming removed 4 bases from V and 5 bases from J; junction bases left unmatched: 10. The CDR3 nucleotides are TGTGCCAGCAGCTCAGTGGGACTAGATGGGCACAATGAGCAGTTCTTC. Its translation is CASSSVGLDGHNEQFF.

This clonotype was found many times. This beta chain was picked up by a library intended for alpha chains and is off target, so its count carries little meaning. The chain couples TRBV2 to TRBJ2-2; tentatively, D is TRBD1 (5 bases). The CDR3 totals 15 residues. V dropped 4 bases and J dropped 1 base, with 10 bases sitting between them. Germline CDR1 SNHLY, CDR2 FYNNEI. This CDR3 reads CASSVRQGNTGELFF. The CDR3, as DNA: TGTGCCAGCAGTGTCCGCCAGGGGAACACCGGGGAGCTGTTTTTT.

This clonotype showed up many times. This beta chain lies outside the target of a library built for alpha chains; its clone size means little. The V gene is TRBV12-3 or TRBV12-4, the J gene TRBJ1-3; a weak D match, TRBD1 (5 bases). The V gene lost 5 bases and the J gene lost 0 bases, with 23 bases spanning the gap. The CDR3 runs 19 residues. The CDR3 is CASSIYPGLTTHSGNTIYF. CDR3 DNA sequence: TGTGCCAGCAGTATCTACCCGGGACTGACAACACACTCTGGAAACACCATATATTTT.

This clonotype was recorded many times. With the library built for alpha chains, this beta chain is off target and its frequency is not meaningful. This chain joins TRBV10-3 and TRBJ2-7, with D tentatively TRBD2 (5 bases). CDR3 length equals 13 residues. Germline V gene lookup returns CDR1 ENHRY and CDR2 SYGVKD. V was trimmed by 10 bases and J by 0 bases, leaving 13 bases between them. CDR3 coding DNA: TGTGCCAGTGAGCCGGGGAGCTCCTACGAGCAGTACTTC. This sequence encodes CASEPGSSYEQYF.

This clonotype showed up many times. A library made for alpha chains picked up this beta chain off target, so its size means little. This sequence joins TRBV27 and TRBJ1-6; D uncertain. This CDR3 has 14 amino acids. V lost 10 bases and J 0 bases, leaving 10 bases between the germline ends. Germline CDR1 MNHEY, CDR2 SMNVEV (reference sequence). The CDR3 loop is CATKTGSYNSPLHF. DNA of the CDR3: TGTGCCACTAAGACGGGCTCCTATAATTCACCCCTCCACTTT.

This clonotype was observed many times. This beta chain is a stray sequence in a library constructed for alpha chains; its clone size is not meaningful. The genes are TRBV6-2 or TRBV6-3 and TRBJ1-1; no clear D gene. Germline V CDR1 and CDR2: MNHEY, SVGEGT. The CDR3 contains 17 residues. The V gene lost 6 bases and the J gene lost 5 bases, with 25 bases spanning the gap. The CDR3 reads CASSPGPYMYPGTEAFF. CDR3 in DNA: TGTGCCAGCAGCCCCGGGCCCTATATGTATCCTGGGACTGAAGCTTTCTTT.

This clonotype was found many times. Found in a library prepared for alpha chains, this beta chain is an off-target read, and its abundance has little meaning. The chain couples TRBV12-3 or TRBV12-4 to TRBJ2-1; 9 bases fit TRBD2. V lost 6 bases, J lost 8 bases, and 17 bases stayed unmatched. The length of the CDR3 is 17 residues. CDR3 sequence reads: CASSGGSLAGALDEQFF. Here the CDR3 DNA reads TGTGCCAGCAGCGGGGGTTCGTTAGCGGGAGCCCTGGATGAGCAGTTCTTC.